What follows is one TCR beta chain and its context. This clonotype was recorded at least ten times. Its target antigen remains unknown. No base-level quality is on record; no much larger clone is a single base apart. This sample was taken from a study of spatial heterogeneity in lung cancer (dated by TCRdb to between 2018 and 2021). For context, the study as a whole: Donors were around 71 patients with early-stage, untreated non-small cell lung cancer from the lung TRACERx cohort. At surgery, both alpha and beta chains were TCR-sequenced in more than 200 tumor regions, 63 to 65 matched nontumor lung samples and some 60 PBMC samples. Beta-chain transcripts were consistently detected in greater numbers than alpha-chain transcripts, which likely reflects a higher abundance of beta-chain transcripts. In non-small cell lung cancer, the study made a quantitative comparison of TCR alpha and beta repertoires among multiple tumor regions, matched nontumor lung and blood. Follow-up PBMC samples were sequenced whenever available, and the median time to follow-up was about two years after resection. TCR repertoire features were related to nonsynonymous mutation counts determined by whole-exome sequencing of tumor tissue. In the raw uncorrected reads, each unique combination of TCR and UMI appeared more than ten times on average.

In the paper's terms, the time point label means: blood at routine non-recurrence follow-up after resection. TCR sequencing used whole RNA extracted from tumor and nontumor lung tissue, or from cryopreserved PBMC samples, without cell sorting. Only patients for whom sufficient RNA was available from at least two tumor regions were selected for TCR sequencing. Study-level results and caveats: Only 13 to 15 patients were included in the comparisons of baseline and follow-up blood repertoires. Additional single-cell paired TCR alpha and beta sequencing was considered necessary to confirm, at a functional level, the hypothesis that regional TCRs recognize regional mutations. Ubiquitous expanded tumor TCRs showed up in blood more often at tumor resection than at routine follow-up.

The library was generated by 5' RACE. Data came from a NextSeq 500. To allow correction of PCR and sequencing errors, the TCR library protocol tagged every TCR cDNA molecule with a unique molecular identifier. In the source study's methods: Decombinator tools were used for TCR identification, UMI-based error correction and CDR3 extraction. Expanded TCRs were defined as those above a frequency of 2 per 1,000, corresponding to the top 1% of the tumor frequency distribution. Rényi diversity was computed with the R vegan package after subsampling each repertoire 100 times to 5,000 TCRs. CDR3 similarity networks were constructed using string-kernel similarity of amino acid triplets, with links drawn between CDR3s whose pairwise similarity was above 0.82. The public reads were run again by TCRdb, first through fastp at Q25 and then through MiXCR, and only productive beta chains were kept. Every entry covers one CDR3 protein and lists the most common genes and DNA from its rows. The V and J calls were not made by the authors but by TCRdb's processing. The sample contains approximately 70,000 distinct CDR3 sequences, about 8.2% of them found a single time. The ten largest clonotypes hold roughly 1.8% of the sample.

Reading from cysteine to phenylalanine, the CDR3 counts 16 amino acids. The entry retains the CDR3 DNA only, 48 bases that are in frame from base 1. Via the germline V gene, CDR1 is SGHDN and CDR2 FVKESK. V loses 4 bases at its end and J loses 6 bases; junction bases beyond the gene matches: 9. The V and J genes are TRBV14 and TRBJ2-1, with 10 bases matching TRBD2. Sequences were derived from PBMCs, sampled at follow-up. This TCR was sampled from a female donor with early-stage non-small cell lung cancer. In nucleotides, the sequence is TGTGCCAGCAGCCCCCGGTCAAGCGGGAGGGGCAATGAGCAGTTCTTC. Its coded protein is CASSPRSSGRGNEQFF.